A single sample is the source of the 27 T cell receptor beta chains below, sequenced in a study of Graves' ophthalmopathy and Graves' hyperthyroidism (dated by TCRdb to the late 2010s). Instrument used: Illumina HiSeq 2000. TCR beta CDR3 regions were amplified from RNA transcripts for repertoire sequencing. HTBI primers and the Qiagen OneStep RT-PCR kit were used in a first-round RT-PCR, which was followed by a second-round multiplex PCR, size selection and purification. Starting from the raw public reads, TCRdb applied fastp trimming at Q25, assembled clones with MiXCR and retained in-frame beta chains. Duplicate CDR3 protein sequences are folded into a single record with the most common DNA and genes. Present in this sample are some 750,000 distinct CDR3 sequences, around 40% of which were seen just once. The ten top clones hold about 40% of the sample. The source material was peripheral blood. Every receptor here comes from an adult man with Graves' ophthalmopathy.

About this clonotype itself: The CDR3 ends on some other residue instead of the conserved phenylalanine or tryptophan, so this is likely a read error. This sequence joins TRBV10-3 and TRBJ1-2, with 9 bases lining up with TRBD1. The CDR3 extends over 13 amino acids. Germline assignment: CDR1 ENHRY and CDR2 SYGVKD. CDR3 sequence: CASSLTGGDGYTS. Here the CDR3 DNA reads TGTGCCAGCAGTCTGACAGGGGGGGATGGCTACACCTCC.

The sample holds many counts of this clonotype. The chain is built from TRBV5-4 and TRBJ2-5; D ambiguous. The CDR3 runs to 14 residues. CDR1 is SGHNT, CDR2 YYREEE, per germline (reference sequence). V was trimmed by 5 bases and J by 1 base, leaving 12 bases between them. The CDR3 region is CASRTVGSQETQYF. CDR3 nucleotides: TGTGCCAGCAGGACCGTAGGATCCCAAGAGACCCAGTACTTC.

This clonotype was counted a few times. The CDR3 is CATSDPGTTYGYTF. The CDR3 region has the DNA TGTGCCACCAGTGATCCCGGGACGACCTATGGCTACACCTTC. The chain couples TRBV24-1 to TRBJ1-2; the D gene is possibly TRBD1 (5 bases). Trimming left V 3 bases short and J 4 bases short, with 11 bases between. This CDR3 spans 14 amino acids. Germline CDR1 and CDR2: KGHDR and SFDVKD.

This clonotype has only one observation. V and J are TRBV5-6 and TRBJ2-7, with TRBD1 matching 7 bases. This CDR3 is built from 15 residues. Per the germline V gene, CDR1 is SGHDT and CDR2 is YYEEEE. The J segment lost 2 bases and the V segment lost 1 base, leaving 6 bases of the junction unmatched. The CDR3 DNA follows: TGTGCCAGCAGCTTGCCTTGGACAGGCACCTACGAGCAGTACTTC. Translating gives CASSLPWTGTYEQYF.

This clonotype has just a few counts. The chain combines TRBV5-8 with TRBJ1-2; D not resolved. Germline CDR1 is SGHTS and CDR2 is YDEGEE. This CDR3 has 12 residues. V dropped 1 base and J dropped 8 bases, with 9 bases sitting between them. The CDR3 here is CASSLPGQGYTF. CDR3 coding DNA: TGTGCCAGCAGCTTGCCGGGTCAGGGCTACACCTTC.

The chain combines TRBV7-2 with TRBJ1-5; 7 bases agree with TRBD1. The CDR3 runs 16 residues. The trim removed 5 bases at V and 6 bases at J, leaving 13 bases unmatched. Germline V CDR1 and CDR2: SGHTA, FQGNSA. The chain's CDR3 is CASSTNRGLRGQPQHF. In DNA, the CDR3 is TGTGCCAGCAGCACCAACAGGGGTCTACGGGGTCAGCCCCAGCATTTT.

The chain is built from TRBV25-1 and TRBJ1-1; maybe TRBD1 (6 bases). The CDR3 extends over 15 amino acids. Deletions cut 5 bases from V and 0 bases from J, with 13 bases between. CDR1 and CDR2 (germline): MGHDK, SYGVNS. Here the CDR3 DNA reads TGTGCCAGCAGTTCACTTACAGGGTTGAACACTGAAGCTTTCTTT. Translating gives CASSSLTGLNTEAFF.

CDR3 DNA sequence: TGTGCCAGCAGTCCGGACAGGGGGTTTCGCTACGAGCAGTACTTC. This encodes CASSPDRGFRYEQYF. V usage is TRBV12-3 or TRBV12-4 and J usage is TRBJ2-7, with 10 bases fitting TRBD1. The CDR3 covers 15 residues. With V trimmed by 5 bases and J by 3 bases, 7 bases remained unmatched.

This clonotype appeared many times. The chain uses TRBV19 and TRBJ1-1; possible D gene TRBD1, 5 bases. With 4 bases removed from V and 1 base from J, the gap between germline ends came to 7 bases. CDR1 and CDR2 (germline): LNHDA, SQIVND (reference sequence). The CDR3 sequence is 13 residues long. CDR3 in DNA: TGTGCCAGTAGTAAACAGGCGAACACTGAAGCTTTCTTT. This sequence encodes CASSKQANTEAFF.

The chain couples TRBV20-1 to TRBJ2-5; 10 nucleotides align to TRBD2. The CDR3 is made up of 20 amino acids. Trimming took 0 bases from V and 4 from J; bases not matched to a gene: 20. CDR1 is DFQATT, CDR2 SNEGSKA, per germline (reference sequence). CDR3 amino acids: CSARDDPGLAMNGMSETQYF. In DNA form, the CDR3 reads TGCAGTGCTAGAGACGATCCGGGACTAGCGATGAATGGGATGTCAGAGACCCAGTACTTC.

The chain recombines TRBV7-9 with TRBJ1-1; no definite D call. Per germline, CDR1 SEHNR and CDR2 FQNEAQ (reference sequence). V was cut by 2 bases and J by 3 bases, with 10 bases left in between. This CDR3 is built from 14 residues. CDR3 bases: TGTGCCAGCAGCTTATACTGGCAAGACACTGAAGCTTTCTTT. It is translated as CASSLYWQDTEAFF.

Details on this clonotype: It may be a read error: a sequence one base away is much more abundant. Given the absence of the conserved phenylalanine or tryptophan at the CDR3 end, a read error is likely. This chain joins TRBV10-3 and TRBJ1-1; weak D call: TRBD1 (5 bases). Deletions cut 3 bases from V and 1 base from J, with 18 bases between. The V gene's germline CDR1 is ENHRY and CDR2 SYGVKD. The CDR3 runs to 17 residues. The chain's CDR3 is CAISDPWGDGENTEAFS. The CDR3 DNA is TGTGCCATCAGTGATCCATGGGGGGACGGAGAGAACACTGAAGCTTTCTCT.

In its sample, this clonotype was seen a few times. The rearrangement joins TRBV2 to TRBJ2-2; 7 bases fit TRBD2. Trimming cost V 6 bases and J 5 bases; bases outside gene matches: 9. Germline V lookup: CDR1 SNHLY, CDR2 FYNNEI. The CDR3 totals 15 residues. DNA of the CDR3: TGTGCCAGCAGGGGGGGAGGGAGAAATACCGGGGAGCTGTTTTTT. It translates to CASRGGGRNTGELFF.

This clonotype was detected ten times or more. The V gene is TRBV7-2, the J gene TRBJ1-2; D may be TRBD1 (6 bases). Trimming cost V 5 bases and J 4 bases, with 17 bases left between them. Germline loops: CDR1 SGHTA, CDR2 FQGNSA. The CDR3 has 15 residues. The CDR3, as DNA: TGTGCCAGCAGCCCATACAGGGAAACCGCCTATGGCTACACCTTC. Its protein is CASSPYRETAYGYTF.

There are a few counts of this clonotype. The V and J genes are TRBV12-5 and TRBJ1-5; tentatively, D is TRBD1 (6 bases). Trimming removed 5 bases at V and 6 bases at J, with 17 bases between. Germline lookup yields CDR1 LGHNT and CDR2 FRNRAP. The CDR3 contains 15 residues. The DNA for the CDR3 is TGTGCTAGTGGTAAAAACAGGGAACTAATTCAGCCCCAGCATTTT. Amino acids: CASGKNRELIQPQHF.

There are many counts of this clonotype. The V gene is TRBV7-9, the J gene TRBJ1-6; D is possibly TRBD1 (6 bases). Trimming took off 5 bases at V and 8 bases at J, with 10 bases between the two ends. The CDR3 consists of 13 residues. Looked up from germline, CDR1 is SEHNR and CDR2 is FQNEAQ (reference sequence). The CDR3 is CASSREGDSPLHF. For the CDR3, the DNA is TGTGCCAGCAGCCGCGAGGGGGATTCACCCCTCCACTTT.

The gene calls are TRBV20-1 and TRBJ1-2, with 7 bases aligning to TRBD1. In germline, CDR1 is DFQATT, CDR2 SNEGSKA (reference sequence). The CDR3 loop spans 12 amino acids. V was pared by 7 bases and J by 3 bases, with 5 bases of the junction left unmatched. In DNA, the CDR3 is TGCAGTGTGGGGACAGAGTACTATGGCTACACCTTC. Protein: CSVGTEYYGYTF.

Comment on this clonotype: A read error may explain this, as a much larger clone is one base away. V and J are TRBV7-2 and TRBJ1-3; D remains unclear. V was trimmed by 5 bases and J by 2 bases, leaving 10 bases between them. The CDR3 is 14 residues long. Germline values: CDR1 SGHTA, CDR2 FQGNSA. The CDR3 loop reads CTSSRTSAGNTIYF. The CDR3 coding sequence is TGTACCAGCAGCCGTACTTCAGCTGGAAACACCATATATTTT.

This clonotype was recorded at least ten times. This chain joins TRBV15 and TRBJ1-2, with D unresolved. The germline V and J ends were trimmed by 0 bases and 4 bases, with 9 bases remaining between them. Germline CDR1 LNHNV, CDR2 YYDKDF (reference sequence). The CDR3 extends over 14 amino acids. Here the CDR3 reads CATSRDKLFYGYTF. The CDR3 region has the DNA TGTGCCACCAGCAGAGATAAACTCTTCTATGGCTACACCTTC.

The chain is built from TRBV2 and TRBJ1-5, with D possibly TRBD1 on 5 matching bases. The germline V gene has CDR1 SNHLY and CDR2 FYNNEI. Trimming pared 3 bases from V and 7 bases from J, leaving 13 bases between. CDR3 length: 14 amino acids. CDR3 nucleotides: TGTGCCAGCAGTGAGGGGGTATCTGGCCAGCCCCAGCATTTT. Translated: CASSEGVSGQPQHF.

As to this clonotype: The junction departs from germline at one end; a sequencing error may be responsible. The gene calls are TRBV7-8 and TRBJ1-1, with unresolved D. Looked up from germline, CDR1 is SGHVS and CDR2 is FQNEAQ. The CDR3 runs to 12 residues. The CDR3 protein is CSSSLMRTEAFF. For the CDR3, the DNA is TGTTCCAGCAGCTTAATGAGAACTGAAGCTTTCTTT.

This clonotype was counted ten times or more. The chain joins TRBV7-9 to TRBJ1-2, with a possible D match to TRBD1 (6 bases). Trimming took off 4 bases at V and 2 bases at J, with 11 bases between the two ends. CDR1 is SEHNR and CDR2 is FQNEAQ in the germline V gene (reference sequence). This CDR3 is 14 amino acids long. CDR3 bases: TGTGCCAGCAGCTCACCAGGGGCCAACTATGGCTACACCTTC. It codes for CASSSPGANYGYTF.

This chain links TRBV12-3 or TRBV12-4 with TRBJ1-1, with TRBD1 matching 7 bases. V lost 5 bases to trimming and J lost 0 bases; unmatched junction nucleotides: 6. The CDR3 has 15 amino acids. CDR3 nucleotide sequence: TGTGCCAGCAGTGCAAACAGGGGAGTGAACACTGAAGCTTTCTTT. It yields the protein CASSANRGVNTEAFF.

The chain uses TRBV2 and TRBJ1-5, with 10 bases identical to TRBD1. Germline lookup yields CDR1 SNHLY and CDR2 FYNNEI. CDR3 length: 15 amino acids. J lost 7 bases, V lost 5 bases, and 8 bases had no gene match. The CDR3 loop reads CASSSGTGEGQPQHF. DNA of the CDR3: TGTGCCAGCAGTTCCGGGACAGGGGAAGGGCAGCCCCAGCATTTT. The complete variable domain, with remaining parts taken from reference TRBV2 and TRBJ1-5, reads EPEVTQTPSHQVTQMGQEVILRCVPISNHLYFYWYRQILGQKVEFLVSFYNNEISEKSEIFDDQFSVERPDGSNFTLKIRSTKLEDSAMYFCASSSGTGEGQPQHFGDGTRLSIL.

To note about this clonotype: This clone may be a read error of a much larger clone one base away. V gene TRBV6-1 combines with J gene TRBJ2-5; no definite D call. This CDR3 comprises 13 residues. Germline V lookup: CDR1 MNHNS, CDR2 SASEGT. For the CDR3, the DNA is TGTGCCATCAGTTACATCCGCCAAGAGACCCAGTACTTC. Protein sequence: CAISYIRQETQYF.

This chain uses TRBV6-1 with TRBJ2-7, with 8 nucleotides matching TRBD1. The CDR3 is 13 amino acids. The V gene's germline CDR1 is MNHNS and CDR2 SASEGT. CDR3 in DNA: TGTGCTAGGCGCGACAGGGGAGCCTACGAGCAGTACTTC. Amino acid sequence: CARRDRGAYEQYF.

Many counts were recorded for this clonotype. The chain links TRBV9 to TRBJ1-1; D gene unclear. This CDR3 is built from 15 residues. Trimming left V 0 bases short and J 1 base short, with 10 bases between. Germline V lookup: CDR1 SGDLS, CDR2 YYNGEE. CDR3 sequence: CASSVVGGRNTEAFF. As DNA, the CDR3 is TGTGCCAGCAGCGTAGTCGGAGGAAGGAACACTGAAGCTTTCTTT. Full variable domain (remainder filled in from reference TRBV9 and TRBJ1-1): DSGVTQTPKHLITATGQRVTLRCSPRSGDLSVYWYQQSLDQGLQFLIQYYNGEERAKGNILERFSAQQFPDLHSELNLSSLELGDSALYFCASSVVGGRNTEAFFGQGTRLTVV.